This is a list of T cell receptor beta chains from one sample in a study of beta chain features in type 1 diabetes. Method: immunoSEQ multiplex PCR; TCRdb's copy keeps in-frame clones and lacks some. The sample records roughly 350,000 clones, over 8.5% being singletons. Material: central memory CD4+ T cells from blood. Receptors originate from a young man with type 1 diabetes. CDR3s include the opening cysteine and the closing phenylalanine or tryptophan. Each record gives: CDR3 DNA, CDR3 protein, clone size, D gene, V gene, J gene. D genes are given only for firm matches. The size field is filled for only some rows; it gives once, few, many or a size class.

CDR3 DNA: TGTGCCAGCAGCGTAGGCGGGCAAGAGACCCAGTACTTC; CDR3 protein: CASSVGGQETQYF; clone size: few; D gene: NA; V gene: TRBV9; J gene: TRBJ2-5
CDR3 DNA: TGTGCCAGCAGCCCAAGCCTGGGACTAGCGGGAACAGAGCAGTTCTTC; CDR3 protein: CASSPSLGLAGTEQFF; clone size: few; D gene: TRBD2; V gene: TRBV11-3; J gene: TRBJ2-1
CDR3 DNA: TGTGCCAGCACCTTTCCCACTAGCGGGACGGAGACCCAGTACTTC; CDR3 protein: CASTFPTSGTETQYF; clone size: NA; D gene: TRBD2; V gene: TRBV7-8; J gene: TRBJ2-5
CDR3 DNA: TGTGCCAGCAGCCCAACCTTCTACGAGCAGTACTTC; CDR3 protein: CASSPTFYEQYF; clone size: few; D gene: NA; V gene: TRBV14; J gene: TRBJ2-7
CDR3 DNA: TGTGCCAGCAGTTCGGGGACGAACACCGGGGAGCTGTTTTTT; CDR3 protein: CASSSGTNTGELFF; clone size: few; D gene: NA; V gene: TRBV6-1; J gene: TRBJ2-2
CDR3 DNA: TGTGCCAGTAGTATAGATAAGGGCCCTCTCAAAGCTTTCTTT; CDR3 protein: CASSIDKGPLKAFF; clone size: NA; D gene: NA; V gene: TRBV19; J gene: TRBJ1-1
CDR3 DNA: TGTGCCTGGAGAGTGAACATCCGCGGGGAGCAGTACTTC; CDR3 protein: CAWRVNIRGEQYF; clone size: few; D gene: NA; V gene: TRBV30; J gene: TRBJ2-7
CDR3 DNA: TGCGCCAGCAGCCGAGTTGAAATCGGGGCCAACGTCCTGACTTTC; CDR3 protein: CASSRVEIGANVLTF; clone size: NA; D gene: NA; V gene: TRBV5-1; J gene: TRBJ2-6
CDR3 DNA: TGTGCCAGCGGCGGGGATCAGCCCCAGCATTTT; CDR3 protein: CASGGDQPQHF; clone size: few; D gene: NA; V gene: TRBV7-8; J gene: TRBJ1-5
CDR3 DNA: TGCGCCAGCAGCCTTGGGACGGCAGGGAACACAGATACGCAGTATTTT; CDR3 protein: CASSLGTAGNTDTQYF; clone size: NA; D gene: NA; V gene: TRBV5-1; J gene: TRBJ2-3
CDR3 DNA: TGCGCCAGCAGGGGGACAGGGCGGTACAATGAGCAGTTCTTC; CDR3 protein: CASRGTGRYNEQFF; clone size: many; D gene: TRBD1; V gene: TRBV4-1; J gene: TRBJ2-1
CDR3 DNA: TGCGCCAGCAGCGCGACAGGCATCGAGCAGTACTTC; CDR3 protein: CASSATGIEQYF; clone size: NA; D gene: NA; V gene: TRBV5-1; J gene: TRBJ2-7
CDR3 DNA: TGTGCCTGGAGCCACAGATTGATCGGCACTGAAGCTTTCTTT; CDR3 protein: CAWSHRLIGTEAFF; clone size: few; D gene: NA; V gene: TRBV30; J gene: TRBJ1-1
CDR3 DNA: TGTGCCAGCAGCTTAGATTTGCGAGATACGCAGTATTTT; CDR3 protein: CASSLDLRDTQYF; clone size: many; D gene: NA; V gene: TRBV11-2; J gene: TRBJ2-3
CDR3 DNA: TGTGCCAGCAGCAAAACCAACCTCCGTTCGGGGGCTGAGCAGTTCTTC; CDR3 protein: CASSKTNLRSGAEQFF; clone size: NA; D gene: NA; V gene: TRBV7-6; J gene: TRBJ2-1
CDR3 DNA: TGTGCCAGCAGCGGGGGCTTTCTTGAGCAGTTCTTC; CDR3 protein: CASSGGFLEQFF; clone size: few; D gene: NA; V gene: TRBV5-6; J gene: TRBJ2-1
CDR3 DNA: TGTGCCAGCAGGAGCACGGGACAGATGAACACTGAAGCTTTCTTT; CDR3 protein: CASRSTGQMNTEAFF; clone size: NA; D gene: TRBD1; V gene: TRBV28; J gene: TRBJ1-1
CDR3 DNA: TGTGCCAGCAGCCCGGGAGGGGAGCTGTTTTTT; CDR3 protein: CASSPGGELFF; clone size: few; D gene: NA; V gene: TRBV7-9; J gene: TRBJ2-2
CDR3 DNA: TGTGCCAGCAGTGACAACTCTGGAAACACCATATATTTT; CDR3 protein: CASSDNSGNTIYF; clone size: few; D gene: NA; V gene: TRBV6-1; J gene: TRBJ1-3
CDR3 DNA: TGCGCCAGCAGCCAAGATTGGGGTTCACCCCTCCACTTT; CDR3 protein: CASSQDWGSPLHF; clone size: few; D gene: NA; V gene: TRBV4-1; J gene: TRBJ1-6
CDR3 DNA: TGTGCCAGCAGTTGGGACAGGGCCACCGGGGAGCTGTTTTTT; CDR3 protein: CASSWDRATGELFF; clone size: NA; D gene: TRBD1; V gene: TRBV6-6; J gene: TRBJ2-2
CDR3 DNA: TGCGCCAGCAGCCAAGATCACAACCACCTATACGAGCAGTACTTC; CDR3 protein: CASSQDHNHLYEQYF; clone size: few; D gene: NA; V gene: TRBV4-3; J gene: TRBJ2-7
CDR3 DNA: TGTGCCAGCAGCAAAACTCCCCCCGGACAGGGTACAGGGGAGCAGTACTTC; CDR3 protein: CASSKTPPGQGTGEQYF; clone size: few; D gene: NA; V gene: TRBV21-1; J gene: TRBJ2-7
CDR3 DNA: TGTGCCAGCAGCTTGGAATTCAGTAGTCAGGCTAACCCCTGGGAGCAGTACTTC; CDR3 protein: CASSLEFSSQANPWEQYF; clone size: few; D gene: NA; V gene: TRBV5-4; J gene: TRBJ2-7
CDR3 DNA: TGTGCCAGCAGTCTAGAGGCTGGGGCCAACGTCCTGACTTTC; CDR3 protein: CASSLEAGANVLTF; clone size: NA; D gene: NA; V gene: TRBV6-6; J gene: TRBJ2-6
CDR3 DNA: TGTGACAGCGTATGGGACAATGGATATGAAAAACTGTTTTTT; CDR3 protein: CDSVWDNGYEKLFF; clone size: NA; D gene: NA; V gene: TRBV10-3; J gene: TRBJ1-4
CDR3 DNA: TGTGCCAGCAGCGTCAGGGGGCTTGAGACCCAGTACTTC; CDR3 protein: CASSVRGLETQYF; clone size: few; D gene: TRBD1; V gene: TRBV7-9; J gene: TRBJ2-5
CDR3 DNA: TGTGCCAGCAGCTCCCCCCTCCGACTCCTCTCTGGAAACACCATATATTTT; CDR3 protein: CASSSPLRLLSGNTIYF; clone size: NA; D gene: NA; V gene: TRBV7-2; J gene: TRBJ1-3
CDR3 DNA: TGCGCCAGCAGCTCCCTGACAGCTTTGGGCACTGAAGCTTTCTTT; CDR3 protein: CASSSLTALGTEAFF; clone size: few; D gene: NA; V gene: TRBV5-1; J gene: TRBJ1-1
CDR3 DNA: TGCGCCAGCAGCTTGGTTGGGGGCGTGAATGAAAAACTGTTTTTT; CDR3 protein: CASSLVGGVNEKLFF; clone size: NA; D gene: NA; V gene: TRBV5-1; J gene: TRBJ1-4
CDR3 DNA: TGTGCCAGCAGTGGCTACCCGACGGGTTCCTACGAGCAGTACTTC; CDR3 protein: CASSGYPTGSYEQYF; clone size: few; D gene: NA; V gene: TRBV6-5; J gene: TRBJ2-7
CDR3 DNA: TGTGCCAGCAGCCGACGGACAGGCCTCAGTGGGGAGCAGTACTTC; CDR3 protein: CASSRRTGLSGEQYF; clone size: NA; D gene: TRBD1; V gene: TRBV7-2; J gene: TRBJ2-5
CDR3 DNA: TGTGCCAGCAGCAGGGACTCCTCGGACACCGGGGAGCTGTTTTTT; CDR3 protein: CASSRDSSDTGELFF; clone size: NA; D gene: NA; V gene: TRBV11-3; J gene: TRBJ2-2
CDR3 DNA: TGTGCCAGCAGCCCAAGTATGTCTAACTATGGCTACACCTTC; CDR3 protein: CASSPSMSNYGYTF; clone size: NA; D gene: NA; V gene: TRBV7-9; J gene: TRBJ1-2
CDR3 DNA: TGTGCCAGTAGTACAGGACAGGAAGAGACCCAGTACTTC; CDR3 protein: CASSTGQEETQYF; clone size: NA; D gene: TRBD1; V gene: TRBV19; J gene: TRBJ2-5
CDR3 DNA: TGTGCCAGCAGCGCTAAGCGCCTTGTAGGTGAGCAGTTCTTC; CDR3 protein: CASSAKRLVGEQFF; clone size: NA; D gene: NA; V gene: TRBV11-2; J gene: TRBJ2-1
CDR3 DNA: TGTGCCAGCAGTTTAACCACACAGGGACGTCATAGCAATCAGCCCCAGCATTTT; CDR3 protein: CASSLTTQGRHSNQPQHF; clone size: many; D gene: NA; V gene: TRBV28; J gene: TRBJ1-5
CDR3 DNA: TGCAGCGTTTTGACAGGGCGTGAAAAACTGTTTTTT; CDR3 protein: CSVLTGREKLFF; clone size: NA; D gene: TRBD1; V gene: TRBV29-1; J gene: TRBJ1-4
CDR3 DNA: TGTGCCAGCAGCCCAGGGGCGGGGACCTTTTCCGGAGATACGCAGTATTTT; CDR3 protein: CASSPGAGTFSGDTQYF; clone size: once; D gene: NA; V gene: TRBV7-6; J gene: TRBJ2-3
CDR3 DNA: TGTGCCAGCAAAGTGACCCTCAGCACAGATACGCAGTATTTT; CDR3 protein: CASKVTLSTDTQYF; clone size: NA; D gene: NA; V gene: TRBV6-5; J gene: TRBJ2-3
CDR3 DNA: TGTGCCAGCAGTCATAACAGGGAAGCTTTCTTT; CDR3 protein: CASSHNREAFF; clone size: NA; D gene: NA; V gene: TRBV6-1; J gene: TRBJ1-1
CDR3 DNA: TGTGCCAGCAGCTGGGGGACTAGCGGGAGGCTCCGACAAGAGACCCAGTACTTC; CDR3 protein: CASSWGTSGRLRQETQYF; clone size: few; D gene: TRBD2; V gene: TRBV7-9; J gene: TRBJ2-5
CDR3 DNA: TGTGCCAGCCGCTTGCGGGTGGGTAATCAGCCCCAGCATTTT; CDR3 protein: CASRLRVGNQPQHF; clone size: many; D gene: NA; V gene: TRBV27; J gene: TRBJ1-5
CDR3 DNA: TGCAGCGTCGAAAAGGTGGAGAAAAACATTCAGTACTTC; CDR3 protein: CSVEKVEKNIQYF; clone size: NA; D gene: NA; V gene: TRBV29-1; J gene: TRBJ2-4
CDR3 DNA: TGTGCCAGCCAGGCACGTGATCAGCCCCAGCATTTT; CDR3 protein: CASQARDQPQHF; clone size: NA; D gene: NA; V gene: TRBV6-6; J gene: TRBJ1-5
CDR3 DNA: TGTGCCAGCAGCTCCGCTTCCTTGGATGGAAAACTGTTTTTT; CDR3 protein: CASSSASLDGKLFF; clone size: few; D gene: NA; V gene: TRBV7-9; J gene: TRBJ1-4
CDR3 DNA: TGTGCCAGCAGGGGACAGGGTAATGAGCAGTTCTTC; CDR3 protein: CASRGQGNEQFF; clone size: few; D gene: TRBD1; V gene: TRBV7-2; J gene: TRBJ2-1
CDR3 DNA: TGTGCCAGCAGCTGGGGGACAGGGAACACCGGGGAGCTGTTTTTT; CDR3 protein: CASSWGTGNTGELFF; clone size: few; D gene: TRBD1; V gene: TRBV7-9; J gene: TRBJ2-2
CDR3 DNA: TGTGCCAGTTTTGGCGGCAGGAGGAGCTCCTACGAGCAGTACTTC; CDR3 protein: CASFGGRRSSYEQYF; clone size: many; D gene: NA; V gene: TRBV28; J gene: TRBJ2-7
CDR3 DNA: TGTGCCAGCAGCTTCGGGACAGGCTACGAGCAGTACTTC; CDR3 protein: CASSFGTGYEQYF; clone size: NA; D gene: TRBD1; V gene: TRBV5-4; J gene: TRBJ2-7
CDR3 DNA: TGTGCCAGCAGCTTAGAGGTAGCGGGAGAGGGGGAGCAGTACTTC; CDR3 protein: CASSLEVAGEGEQYF; clone size: NA; D gene: TRBD2; V gene: TRBV11-3; J gene: TRBJ2-7
CDR3 DNA: TGTGCCAGCAGCCAACCTAAAAGAATGGACGAGCAGTACTTC; CDR3 protein: CASSQPKRMDEQYF; clone size: few; D gene: NA; V gene: TRBV14; J gene: TRBJ2-7
CDR3 DNA: TGTGCCAGCAGCGGGACAGGGGGCATAGGGAACTATGGCTACACCTTC; CDR3 protein: CASSGTGGIGNYGYTF; clone size: few; D gene: TRBD1; V gene: TRBV7-2; J gene: TRBJ1-2
CDR3 DNA: TGTGCCTGGAGTGTCATCGGACGTGGAATGGTCACCTTC; CDR3 protein: CAWSVIGRGMVTF; clone size: few; D gene: NA; V gene: TRBV30; J gene: TRBJ1-2
CDR3 DNA: TGTGCCACCAGCAGGGGACAGGGGGGATTTGGTAGCAATCAGCCCCAGCATTTT; CDR3 protein: CATSRGQGGFGSNQPQHF; clone size: NA; D gene: TRBD1; V gene: TRBV15; J gene: TRBJ1-5
CDR3 DNA: TGTGCCTGGAGTGTCTTTGGTGCTAGCGGGAGGGAGACCCAGTACTTC; CDR3 protein: CAWSVFGASGRETQYF; clone size: NA; D gene: TRBD2; V gene: TRBV30; J gene: TRBJ2-5
CDR3 DNA: TGTGCCAGCAGCCGAATCAACAGGTCGGGCTATGGCTACACCTTC; CDR3 protein: CASSRINRSGYGYTF; clone size: NA; D gene: NA; V gene: TRBV11-3; J gene: TRBJ1-2
CDR3 DNA: TGTGCCAGTAGTTCCAAAAATCAGGGGGCCAACTATGGCTACACCTTC; CDR3 protein: CASSSKNQGANYGYTF; clone size: NA; D gene: TRBD1; V gene: TRBV19; J gene: TRBJ1-2
CDR3 DNA: TGTGCCAGCAGCCCCGGGAGGGGTGACGAGCAGTACTTC; CDR3 protein: CASSPGRGDEQYF; clone size: NA; D gene: TRBD2; V gene: TRBV4-2; J gene: TRBJ2-7